The present entry profiles one T cell receptor (beta chain) with its context. Profiling relied on immunoSEQ multiplex PCR, and the TCRdb table lists in-frame clones only, not all of them. The data contain under 200,000 clones, roughly 86% of them singletons. This entry is derived from a study of blood T cell repertoires in COVID-19. Study as a whole: The United States, Italy and Spain provided the acute and convalescent COVID-19 samples.

Germline V CDR1 and CDR2: SGHVS, FQNEAQ. V was clipped by 5 bases and J by 4 bases; unmatched bases: 9. There are 16 residues in the CDR3. What was sequenced was peripheral blood. This TCR was sampled from a man aged 18 to 29 with acute or convalescent COVID-19. The gene calls are TRBV7-8 and TRBJ1-2, with TRBD1 matching over 11 bases. The CDR3 nucleotides are TGTGCCAGCAGCCCCGGGACAGGGGGTCAGAGCTATGGCTACACCTTC. Its translation is CASSPGTGGQSYGYTF.